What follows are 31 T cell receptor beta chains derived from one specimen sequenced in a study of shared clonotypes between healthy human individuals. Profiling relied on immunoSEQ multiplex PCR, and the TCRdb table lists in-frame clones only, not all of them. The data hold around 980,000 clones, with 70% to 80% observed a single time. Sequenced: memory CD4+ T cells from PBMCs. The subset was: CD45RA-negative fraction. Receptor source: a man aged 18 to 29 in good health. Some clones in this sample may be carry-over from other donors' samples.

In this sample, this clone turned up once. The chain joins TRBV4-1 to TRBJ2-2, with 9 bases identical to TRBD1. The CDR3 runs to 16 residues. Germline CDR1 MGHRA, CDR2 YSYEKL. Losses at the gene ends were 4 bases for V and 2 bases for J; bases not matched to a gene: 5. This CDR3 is CASSLPGQGNTGELFF. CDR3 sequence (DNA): TGCGCCAGCAGCCTACCGGGACAGGGCAACACCGGGGAGCTGTTTTTT.

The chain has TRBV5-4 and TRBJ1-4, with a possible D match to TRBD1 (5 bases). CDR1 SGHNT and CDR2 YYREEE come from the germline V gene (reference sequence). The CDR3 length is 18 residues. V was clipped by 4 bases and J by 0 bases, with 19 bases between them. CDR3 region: CASSLGPAGSTTNEKLFF. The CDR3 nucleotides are TGTGCCAGCAGCCTTGGCCCGGCAGGGAGTACAACTAATGAAAAACTGTTTTTT.

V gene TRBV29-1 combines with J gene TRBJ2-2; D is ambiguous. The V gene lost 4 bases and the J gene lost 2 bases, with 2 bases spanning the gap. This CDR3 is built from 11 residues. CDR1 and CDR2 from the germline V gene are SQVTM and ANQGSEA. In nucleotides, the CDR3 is TGCAGCGTTGCAAACACCGGGGAGCTGTTTTTT. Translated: CSVANTGELFF.

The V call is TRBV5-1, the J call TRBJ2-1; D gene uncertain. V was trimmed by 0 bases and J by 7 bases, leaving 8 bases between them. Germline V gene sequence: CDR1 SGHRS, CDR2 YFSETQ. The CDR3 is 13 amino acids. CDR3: CASSLAQWNEQFF. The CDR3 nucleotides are TGCGCCAGCAGCTTGGCCCAGTGGAATGAGCAGTTCTTC.

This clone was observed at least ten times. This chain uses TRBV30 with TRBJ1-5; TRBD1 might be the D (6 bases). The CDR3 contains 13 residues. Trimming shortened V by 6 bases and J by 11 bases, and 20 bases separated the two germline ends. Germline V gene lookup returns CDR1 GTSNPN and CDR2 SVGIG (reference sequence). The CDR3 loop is CACEDSGRGAQHF. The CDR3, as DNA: TGTGCCTGCGAGGACAGCGGGCGGGGAGCCCAGCATTTT.

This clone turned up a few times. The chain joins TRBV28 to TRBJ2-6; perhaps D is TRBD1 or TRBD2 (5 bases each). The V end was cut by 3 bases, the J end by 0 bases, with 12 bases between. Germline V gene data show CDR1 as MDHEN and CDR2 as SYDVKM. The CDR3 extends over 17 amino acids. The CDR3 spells CASSFGAAYSGANVLTF. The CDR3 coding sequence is TGTGCCAGCAGTTTCGGGGCAGCCTACTCTGGGGCCAACGTCCTGACTTTC.

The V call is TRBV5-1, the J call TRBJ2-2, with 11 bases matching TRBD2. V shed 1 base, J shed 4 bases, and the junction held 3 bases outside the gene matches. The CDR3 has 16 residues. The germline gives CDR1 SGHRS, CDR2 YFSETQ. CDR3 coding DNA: TGCGCCAGCAGCTTGCAACTAGCGGGAGCCACCGGGGAGCTGTTTTTT. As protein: CASSLQLAGATGELFF.

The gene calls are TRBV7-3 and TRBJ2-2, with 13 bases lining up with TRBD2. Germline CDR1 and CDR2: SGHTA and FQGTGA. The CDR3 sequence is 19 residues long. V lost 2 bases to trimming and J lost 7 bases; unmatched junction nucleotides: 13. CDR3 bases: TGTGCCAGCAGCTTAGCCGGACTAGCGGGAGATTTAAGGCACGGGGAGCTGTTTTTT. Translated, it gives CASSLAGLAGDLRHGELFF.

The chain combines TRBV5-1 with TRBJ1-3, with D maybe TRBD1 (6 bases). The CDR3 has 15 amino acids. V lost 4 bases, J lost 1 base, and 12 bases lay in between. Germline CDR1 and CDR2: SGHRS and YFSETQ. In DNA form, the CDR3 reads TGCGCCAGCAGCCGTGGACAGACTTCTGGAAACACCATATATTTT. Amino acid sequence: CASSRGQTSGNTIYF.

This CDR3 is CASSPLGGSNTEAFF. For the CDR3, the DNA is TGCGCCAGCAGCCCCCTAGGGGGATCAAACACTGAAGCTTTCTTT. The chain has TRBV4-1 and TRBJ1-1; perhaps TRBD1 as D (6 bases). The CDR3 is made up of 15 amino acids. Deletions cut 4 bases from V and 2 bases from J, with 14 bases between. Germline V lookup: CDR1 MGHRA, CDR2 YSYEKL.

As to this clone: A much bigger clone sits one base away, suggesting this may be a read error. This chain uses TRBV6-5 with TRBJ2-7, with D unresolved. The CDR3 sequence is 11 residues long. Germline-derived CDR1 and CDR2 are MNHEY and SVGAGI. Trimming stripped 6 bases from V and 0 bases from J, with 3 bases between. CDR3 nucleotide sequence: TGTGCCAGCAGAAGCTCCTACGAGCAGTACTTC. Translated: CASRSSYEQYF.

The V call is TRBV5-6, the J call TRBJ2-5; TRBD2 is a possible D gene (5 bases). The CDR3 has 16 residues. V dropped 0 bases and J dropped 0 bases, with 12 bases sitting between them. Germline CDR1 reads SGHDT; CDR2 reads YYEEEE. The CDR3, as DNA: TGTGCCAGCAGCTTGGCGAGGGCTTCCCACCAAGAGACCCAGTACTTC. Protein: CASSLARASHQETQYF.

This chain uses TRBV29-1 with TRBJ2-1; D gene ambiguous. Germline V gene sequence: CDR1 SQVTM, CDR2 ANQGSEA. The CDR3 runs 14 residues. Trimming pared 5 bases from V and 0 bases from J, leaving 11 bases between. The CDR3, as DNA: TGCAGCGTTCCCAGTGACTTCTCCTACAATGAGCAGTTCTTC. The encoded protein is CSVPSDFSYNEQFF.

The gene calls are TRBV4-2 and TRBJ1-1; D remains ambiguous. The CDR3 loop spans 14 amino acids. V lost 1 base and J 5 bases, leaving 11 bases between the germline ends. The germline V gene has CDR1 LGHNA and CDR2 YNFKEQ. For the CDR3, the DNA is TGTGCCAGCAGCCAAGTTGGGCAGAGAACTGAAGCTTTCTTT. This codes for CASSQVGQRTEAFF.

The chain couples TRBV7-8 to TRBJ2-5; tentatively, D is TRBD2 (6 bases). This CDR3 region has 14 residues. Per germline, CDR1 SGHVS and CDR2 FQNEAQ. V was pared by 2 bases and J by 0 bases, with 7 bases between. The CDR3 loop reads CASSLRGNQETQYF. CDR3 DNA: TGTGCCAGCAGCTTACGGGGGAACCAAGAGACCCAGTACTTC.

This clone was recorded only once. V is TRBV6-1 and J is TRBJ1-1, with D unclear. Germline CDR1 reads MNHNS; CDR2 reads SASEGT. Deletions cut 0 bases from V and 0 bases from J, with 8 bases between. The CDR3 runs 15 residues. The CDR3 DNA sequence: TGTGCCAGCAGTGAAGCGCGGACCATGAACACTGAAGCTTTCTTT. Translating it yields CASSEARTMNTEAFF.

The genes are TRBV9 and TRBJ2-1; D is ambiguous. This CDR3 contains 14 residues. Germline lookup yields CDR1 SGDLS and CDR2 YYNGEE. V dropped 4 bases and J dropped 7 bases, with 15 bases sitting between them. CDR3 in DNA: TGTGCCAGCAGCCCAGGACCGAGGCGGAATGAGCAGTTCTTC. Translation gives CASSPGPRRNEQFF.

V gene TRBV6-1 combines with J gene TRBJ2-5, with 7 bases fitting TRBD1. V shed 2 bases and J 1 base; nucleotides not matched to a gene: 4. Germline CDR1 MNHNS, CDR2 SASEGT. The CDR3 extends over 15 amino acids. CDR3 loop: CASSERGTAQETQYF. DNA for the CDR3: TGTGCCAGCAGTGAAAGGGGGACAGCCCAAGAGACCCAGTACTTC.

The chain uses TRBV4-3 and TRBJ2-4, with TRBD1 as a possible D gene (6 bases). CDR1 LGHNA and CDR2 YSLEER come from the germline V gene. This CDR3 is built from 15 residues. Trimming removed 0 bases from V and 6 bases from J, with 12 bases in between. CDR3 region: CASSQEAGETNIQYF. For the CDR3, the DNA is TGCGCCAGCAGCCAAGAGGCAGGGGAAACAAACATTCAGTACTTC.

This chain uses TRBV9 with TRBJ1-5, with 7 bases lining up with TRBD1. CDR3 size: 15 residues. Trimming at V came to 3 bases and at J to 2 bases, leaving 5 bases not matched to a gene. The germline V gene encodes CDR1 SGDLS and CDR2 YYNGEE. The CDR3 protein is CASSALGGRNQPQHF. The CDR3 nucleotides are TGTGCCAGCAGCGCCCTAGGGGGCCGCAATCAGCCCCAGCATTTT.

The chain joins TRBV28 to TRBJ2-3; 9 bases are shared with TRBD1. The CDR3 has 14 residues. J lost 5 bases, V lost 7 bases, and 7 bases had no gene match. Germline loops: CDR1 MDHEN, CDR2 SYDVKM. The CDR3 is CASTTGGAGDTQYF. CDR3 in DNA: TGTGCCAGCACTACAGGGGGCGCGGGAGATACGCAGTATTTT.

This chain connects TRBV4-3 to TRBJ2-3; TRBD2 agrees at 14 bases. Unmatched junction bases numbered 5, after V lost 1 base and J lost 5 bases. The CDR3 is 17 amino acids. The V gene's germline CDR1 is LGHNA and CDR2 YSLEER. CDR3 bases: TGCGCCAGCAGCCAAGTGGGACTAGCGGGAGTTGGAGATACGCAGTATTTT. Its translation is CASSQVGLAGVGDTQYF.

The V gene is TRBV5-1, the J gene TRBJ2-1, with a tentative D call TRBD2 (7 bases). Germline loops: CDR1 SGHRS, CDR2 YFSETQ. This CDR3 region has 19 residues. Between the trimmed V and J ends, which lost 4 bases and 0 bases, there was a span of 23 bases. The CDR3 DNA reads TGCGCCAGCAGCCGCCCCGCGAGGGGGGGTCTAAGCTCCTACAATGAGCAGTTCTTC. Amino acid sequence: CASSRPARGGLSSYNEQFF. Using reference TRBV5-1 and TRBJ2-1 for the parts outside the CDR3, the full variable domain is KAGVTQTPRYLIKTRGQQVTLSCSPISGHRSVSWYQQTPGQGLQFLFEYFSETQRNKGNFPGRFSGRQFSNSRSEMNVSTLELGDSALYLCASSRPARGGLSSYNEQFFGPGTRLTVL.

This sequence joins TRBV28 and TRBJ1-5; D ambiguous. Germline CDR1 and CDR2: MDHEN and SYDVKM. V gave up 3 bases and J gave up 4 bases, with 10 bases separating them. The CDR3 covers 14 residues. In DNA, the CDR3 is TGTGCCAGCAGTTTCGGACGTATTAATCAGCCCCAGCATTTT. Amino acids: CASSFGRINQPQHF.

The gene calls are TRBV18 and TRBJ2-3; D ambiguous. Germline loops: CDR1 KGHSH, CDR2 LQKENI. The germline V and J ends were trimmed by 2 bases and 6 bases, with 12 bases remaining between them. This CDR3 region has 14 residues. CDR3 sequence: CASSPMVAWDTQYF. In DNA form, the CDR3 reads TGTGCCAGCTCACCAATGGTAGCATGGGATACGCAGTATTTT.

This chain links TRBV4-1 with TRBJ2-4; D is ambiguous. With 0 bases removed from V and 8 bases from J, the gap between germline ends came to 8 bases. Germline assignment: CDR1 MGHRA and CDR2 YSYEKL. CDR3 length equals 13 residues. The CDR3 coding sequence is TGCGCCAGCAGCCAAGATACGGGCCACATTCAGTACTTC. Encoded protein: CASSQDTGHIQYF.

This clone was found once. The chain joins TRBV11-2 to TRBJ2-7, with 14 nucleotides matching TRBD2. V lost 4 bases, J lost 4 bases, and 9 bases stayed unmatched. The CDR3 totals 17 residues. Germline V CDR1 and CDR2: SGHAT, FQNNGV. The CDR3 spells CASSSLRTSGGIYEQYF. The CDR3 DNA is TGTGCCAGCAGCTCTCTCCGGACTAGCGGGGGGATTTACGAGCAGTACTTC.

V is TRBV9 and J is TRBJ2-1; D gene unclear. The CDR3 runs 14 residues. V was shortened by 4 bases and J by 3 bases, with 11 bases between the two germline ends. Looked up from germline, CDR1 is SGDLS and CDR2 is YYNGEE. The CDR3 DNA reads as TGTGCCAGCAGCCCACGAAACTACTACAATGAGCAGTTCTTC. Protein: CASSPRNYYNEQFF. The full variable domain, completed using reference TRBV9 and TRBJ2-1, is DSGVTQTPKHLITATGQRVTLRCSPRSGDLSVYWYQQSLDQGLQFLIQYYNGEERAKGNILERFSAQQFPDLHSELNLSSLELGDSALYFCASSPRNYYNEQFFGPGTRLTVL.

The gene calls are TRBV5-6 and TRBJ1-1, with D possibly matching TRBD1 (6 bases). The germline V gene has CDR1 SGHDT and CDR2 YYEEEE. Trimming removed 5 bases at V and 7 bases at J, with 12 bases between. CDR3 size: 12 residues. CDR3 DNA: TGTGCCAGCAGTGGGGGGCGAGATGAAGCTTTCTTT. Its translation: CASSGGRDEAFF.

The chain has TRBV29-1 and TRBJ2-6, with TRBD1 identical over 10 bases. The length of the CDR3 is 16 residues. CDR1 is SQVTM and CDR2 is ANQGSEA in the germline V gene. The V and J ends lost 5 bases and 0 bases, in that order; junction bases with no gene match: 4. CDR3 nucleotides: TGCAGCGTTTTGGACAGGGGGAGCTCTGGGGCCAACGTCCTGACTTTC. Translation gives CSVLDRGSSGANVLTF.

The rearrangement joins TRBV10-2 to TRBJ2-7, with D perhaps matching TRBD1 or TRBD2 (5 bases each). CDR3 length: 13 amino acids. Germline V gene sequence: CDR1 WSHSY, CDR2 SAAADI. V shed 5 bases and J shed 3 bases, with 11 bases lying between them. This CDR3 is CASSRDGSYEQYF. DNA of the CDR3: TGCGCCAGCAGTCGGGACGGTAGCTACGAGCAGTACTTC.